This paragraph reports one T cell receptor beta chain. Its cognate antigen has yet to be identified. Base quality data are lacking; no much larger clone is found one base away. Receptor libraries were prepared by the immunoSEQ multiplex PCR assay. The multiplex PCR relied on a mix of 60 forward primers for TCR Vbeta segments and 13 reverse primers for TCR Jbeta segments. The CDR3 region of rearranged TCR beta genes was amplified from genomic DNA with a multiplex PCR assay. The Illumina HiSeq System was used to sequence the amplified TCR beta libraries as 87-base-pair reads. On the authors' methods: In a later analysis, some 80 million unique TCR beta chains were counted across the 500 to 700 repertoires, and roughly 11 million of these chains were shared by at least two donors. Raw reads were error-corrected and collapsed into unique sequences by a nearest-neighbor algorithm in which closely related sequences were merged to remove PCR and sequencing errors. CDR3 sequences were aligned to IMGT reference sequences to assign V, D and J gene segments. For a sequence to be retained, at least a six-nucleotide match to both a V gene segment and a J gene segment was required. Rearrangements were classified as productive when the CDR3 lacked stop codons and remained in frame with V and J, and all other rearrangements were classified as non-productive. CDR3 was defined by IMGT convention, running from the second conserved V-encoded cysteine to the conserved J-encoded phenylalanine. In an earlier analysis of some 550 of the donors, sequences lacking an unambiguous match to a single V gene segment were excluded. In an earlier analysis of more than 500 of the donors, a V segment was called functional when productive rearrangements were above 56.7%, and segregating when the standard deviation between donors exceeded 5%. A statistical classification framework was developed to diagnose cytomegalovirus status using the catalog of TCR beta chain sequences. In a later analysis, V and J genes were assigned by comparing TCR nucleotide sequences against IMGT/GENE-DB human TR gene sequences. In a later analysis, CDR3 sequences and most-parsimonious VDJ recombination scenarios were assigned using the TCRdist pipeline. In a later analysis, each TCR beta chain was defined by its CDR3 amino acid sequence together with its V-gene family, and reads lacking a unique V-gene family were excluded. In a later analysis, fewer than 650 highly shared, low-generation-probability nucleotide sequences were removed to address suspected cross-contamination and a sequencing artifact. In a later analysis, a clonal expansion index was calculated for each public chain from normalized within-repertoire ranks of inferred template counts. In a later analysis, generation probabilities were computed using a VDJ recombination model fitted to out-of-frame rearrangements, and the results were checked against IGoR. In a later analysis, TCR-TCR, TCR-HLA and TCR-CMV co-occurrence was scored with hypergeometric tests, and a repertoire-size bias correction was applied to TCR pairs. In a later analysis, false discovery rates were estimated by permuting HLA or CMV assignments 20 times. In a later analysis, co-occurring TCRs were grouped using DBSCAN, and TCRdist sequence similarity was added for clustering within HLA-allele-positive subsets. Repertoires with fewer than 30,000 or more than 120,000 public chains, plus five repertoires with anomalous nucleotide sharing, were excluded from co-occurrence clustering. Sourced from immuneACCESS, this table was stored by TCRdb with only in-frame sequences that have V and J called. A share of the clones is absent; for the studies checked, an unresolved V gene accounts for under half, and the remainder has no known explanation. V, J and clone size were drawn from that table, and D and trimming were deduced from the DNA. The sample table holds about 150,000 clones, of which roughly three quarters were seen once. The ten largest clones add up to about 8.3% of the sample.

Trimming at the junction amounts to 0 bases on V and 0 bases on J, and the germline ends lie 11 bases apart. Looking up the germline V gene (reference sequence) yields CDR1 MNHEY and CDR2 SMNVEV. Reading from cysteine to phenylalanine, the CDR3 counts 16 amino acids. Solely the CDR3 DNA is kept, with 48 bases framed from the first base. The data stem from a study of cytomegalovirus exposure and HLA in healthy donors (dated by TCRdb to the late 2010s). Notes on the research overall: According to an earlier analysis of 450 to 650 of the donors, some 170 million T cells yielded 100 million or so unique TCR beta sequences and 276 Gb of sequence data. All discovery cohort repertoires had been generated using a single sequencing platform. A few DR-DQ haplotypes were treated as single units for association and clustering because of strong linkage in the cohort. Alongside the repertoire data, information on donor age, sex, ethnicity and CMV serostatus was compiled. Among around 400 genotyped donors of the cohort, an average of about 220,000 unique TCR beta nucleotide sequences was sequenced per donor, of which about 19% were non-productive. Both class I and class II loci were covered by HLA typing, at four-digit resolution. Typing coverage differed by locus: A, B, C, DRB1 and DQB1 were typed in about 629-640 donors, DQA1 in about 500, DPA1 in approximately 600, and DPB1 in 472. An early release that covered fewer than 750 HLA-typed donors contained approximately 290 gigabases of sequencing data and 80 million or so unique TCR sequences. High-throughput TCR immunosequencing, statistical association of individual TCRs with disease status, and machine learning were combined to predict cytomegalovirus infection status. Genome-wide SNP genotypes for about 65% of the roughly 700 donors were used in a later genetic analysis, which treated that subset as a discovery cohort. To study patterns of TCR occurrence, a later analysis re-analyzed previously published TCR beta repertoires from around 700 donors and added high-resolution HLA genotyping. The T cell repertoires of 666 subjects were profiled by immunosequencing and related to cytomegalovirus serostatus. The genetic ancestry cluster associated with self-reported Caucasian donors included around four fifths of the roughly 410 genotyped donors. A separate validation cohort of 90 to 150 different subjects was used in addition to the roughly 700-subject first cohort. To decide whether each TCR beta V gene segment behaved as functional or pseudogenic, an earlier analysis of approximately 600 of the donors relied on high-throughput TCR beta sequencing. Rather than drawing on any new phenotypic data, the later analysis identified candidate immune exposures from TCR beta sequences and the way those sequences occurred across donors. The study was designed to test whether signatures of past pathogen exposure could be identified by cataloging public T cell receptors.

The cohort comprised 666 healthy bone marrow donors. Cohort members were all nominally healthy when sampled, although unrecorded immune exposures were likely present. The donor tested CMV seropositive, placing the donor among the 250 to 350 seropositive members of the cohort. A peripheral blood sample was collected from each donor, and TCR beta sequencing was performed on peripheral blood mononuclear cells. Genomic DNA extraction from the blood cell samples was performed with the Qiagen DNeasy Blood Extraction Kit. Beyond this particular receptor, the publication reports: The authors suggested that the approach could potentially be generalized to other disease states and immunological phenotypes. A group of highly shared sequence variants was considered likely to be a technical artifact of the sequencing pipeline. Compared with equally common non-associated chains, HLA-associated TCR beta chains in a later analysis were more clonally expanded and had lower generation probabilities. A few of the identified cytomegalovirus-associated TCR beta chains were confirmed in vitro to be specific for cytomegalovirus antigens. Linkage disequilibrium might explain the correlated functional status among segregating V segments, but an unknown experimental factor could not be ruled out. A further reported finding was that TCR beta sequences accurately predicted the HLA-A and HLA-B alleles for most subjects in the first cohort. Because counts were too low, about 17 rarely observed V segments, including chromosome 9 orphons, were excluded from the earlier analysis of roughly 580 of the donors. HLA typing was unavailable for some donors at each locus, so association tests used only the typed subset. Some IMGT-functional V segments, including TRBV6-2 and TRBV6-3, could not be distinguished by the 87-base-pair reads and were therefore excluded. Specific HLA alleles were associated with 15,000 to 20,000 TCR beta sequences at a false discovery rate of 0.05 in a later analysis. CMV serostatus was the only immune exposure information available for the cohort. In a later analysis, TCR association rates were found to vary across HLA loci, with the most associated TCRs seen for DRB1 alleles and the fewest for HLA-C alleles. In both the original and validation cohorts, the classifier was reported to diagnose cytomegalovirus status with high specificity and sensitivity. The study listed 150 to 200 TCR beta chains as associated with cytomegalovirus. Several of the top co-occurrence clusters appeared to be linked to parvovirus B19, influenza, CMV and Epstein-Barr virus, according to a later analysis. An earlier analysis of around 500 of the donors showed that most TCR beta V segments appeared in productive rearrangements either about 90% or about 30% of the time, which broadly matched IMGT annotations. When HLA alleles, especially DR and DQ, strongly co-occurred, attributing TCR associations to individual alleles was difficult. The cohort was sequenced for TCR beta chains only, and without alpha or paired-chain data the features that could be detected were limited. V-gene and J-gene trimming of TCR beta chains was associated with a missense DCLRE1C variant in a later genetic analysis, and the association was replicated in an independent cohort. Compared with the roughly 720-donor mean, donors in an Asian-associated ancestry cluster had fewer N-insertions in productive TCRs, according to a later genetic analysis. Most CMV-associated TCR beta chains appeared to be HLA-restricted in a later analysis, and the HLA associations seemed to be driven largely by CMV exposure. Presence/absence analyses assumed roughly uniform sequencing depth across donors, an assumption that may not hold. Most TCR sequences were observed very rarely across donors, whereas some public TCRs were present in many individuals.

The sample was PBMCs. The chain was built from TRBV27 and TRBJ1-1; the D region possibly corresponds to TRBD1 (6 bases align). This sequence originates from a man younger than 45 in good health and CMV-seropositive. The CDR3 region: CASSLSPTGMNTEAFF. The nucleotide sequence reads TGTGCCAGCAGTTTATCCCCGACAGGAATGAACACTGAAGCTTTCTTT.